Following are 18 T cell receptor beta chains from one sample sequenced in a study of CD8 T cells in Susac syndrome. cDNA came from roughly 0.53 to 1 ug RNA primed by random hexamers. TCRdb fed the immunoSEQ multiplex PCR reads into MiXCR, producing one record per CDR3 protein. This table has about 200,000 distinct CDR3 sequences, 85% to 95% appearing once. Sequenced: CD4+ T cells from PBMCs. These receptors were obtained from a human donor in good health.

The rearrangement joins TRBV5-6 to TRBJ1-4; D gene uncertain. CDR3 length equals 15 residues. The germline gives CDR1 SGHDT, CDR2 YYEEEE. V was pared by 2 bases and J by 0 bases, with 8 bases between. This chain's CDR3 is CASSFRKSTNEKLFF. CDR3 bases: TGTGCCAGCAGCTTCAGGAAATCAACTAATGAAAAACTGTTTTTT.

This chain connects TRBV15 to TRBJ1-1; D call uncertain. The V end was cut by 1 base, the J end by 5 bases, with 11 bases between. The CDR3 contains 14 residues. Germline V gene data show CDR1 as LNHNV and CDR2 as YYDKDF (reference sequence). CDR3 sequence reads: CATSRVPMDTEAFF. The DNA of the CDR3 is TGTGCCACCAGCAGAGTTCCCATGGATACTGAAGCTTTCTTT. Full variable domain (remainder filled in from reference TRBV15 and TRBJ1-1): DAMVIQNPRYQVTQFGKPVTLSCSQTLNHNVMYWYQQKSSQAPKLLFHYYDKDFNNEADTPDNFQSRRPNTSFCFLDIRSPGLGDTAMYLCATSRVPMDTEAFFGQGTRLTVV.

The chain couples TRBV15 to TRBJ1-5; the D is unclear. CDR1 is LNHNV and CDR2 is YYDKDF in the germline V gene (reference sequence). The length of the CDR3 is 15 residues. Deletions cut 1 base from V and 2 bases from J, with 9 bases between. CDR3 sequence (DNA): TGTGCCACCAGCAGAGTAGGAGCAGGCAATCAGCCCCAGCATTTT. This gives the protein CATSRVGAGNQPQHF.

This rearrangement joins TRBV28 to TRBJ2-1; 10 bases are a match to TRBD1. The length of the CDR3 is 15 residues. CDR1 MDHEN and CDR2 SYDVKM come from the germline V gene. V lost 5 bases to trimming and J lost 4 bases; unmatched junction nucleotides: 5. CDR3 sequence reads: CASSPRTGGYNEQFF. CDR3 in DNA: TGTGCCAGCAGTCCGAGGACAGGGGGATACAATGAGCAGTTCTTC.

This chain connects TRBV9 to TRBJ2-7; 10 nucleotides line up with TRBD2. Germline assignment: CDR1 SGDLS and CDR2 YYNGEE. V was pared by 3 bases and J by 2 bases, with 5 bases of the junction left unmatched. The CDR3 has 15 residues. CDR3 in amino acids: CASSEGLAPAYEQYF. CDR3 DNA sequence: TGTGCCAGCAGCGAGGGACTAGCGCCAGCCTACGAGCAGTACTTC.

As DNA, the CDR3 is TGTGCCAGCAGTTCGGGAGCAAATGAAAAACTGTTTTTT. Translating it yields CASSSGANEKLFF. The chain has TRBV28 and TRBJ1-4; D gene unclear. V gave up 4 bases and J gave up 5 bases, with 8 bases separating them. The CDR3 totals 13 residues. Germline values: CDR1 MDHEN, CDR2 SYDVKM.

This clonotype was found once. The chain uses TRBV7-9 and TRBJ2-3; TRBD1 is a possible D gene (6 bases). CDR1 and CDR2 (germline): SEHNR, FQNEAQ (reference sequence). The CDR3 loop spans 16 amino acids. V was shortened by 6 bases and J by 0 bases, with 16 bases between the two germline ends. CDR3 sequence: CASRRTVWISTDTQYF. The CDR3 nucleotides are TGTGCCAGCAGGAGGACAGTTTGGATTAGCACAGATACGCAGTATTTT. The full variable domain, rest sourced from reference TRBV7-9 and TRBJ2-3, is DTGVSQNPRHKITKRGQNVTFRCDPISEHNRLYWYRQTLGQGPEFLTYFQNEAQLEKSRLLSDRFSAERPKGSFSTLEIQRTEQGDSAMYLCASRRTVWISTDTQYFGPGTRLTVL.

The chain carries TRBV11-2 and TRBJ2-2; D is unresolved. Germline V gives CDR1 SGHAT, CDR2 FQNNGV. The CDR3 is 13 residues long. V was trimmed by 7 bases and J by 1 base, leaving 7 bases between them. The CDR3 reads CASTTGNTGELFF. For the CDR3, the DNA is TGTGCCAGCACAACGGGGAACACCGGGGAGCTGTTTTTT.

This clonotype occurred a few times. The chain's CDR3 is CASSQGPSTDTQYF. The DNA of the CDR3 is TGTGCCAGCAGCCAGGGACCTAGCACAGATACGCAGTATTTT. This chain joins TRBV11-3 and TRBJ2-3, with D perhaps being TRBD1 or TRBD2 (5 bases each). This CDR3 is 14 amino acids long. Per the germline V gene, CDR1 is SGHNT and CDR2 is YENEEA. V lost 5 bases, J lost 0 bases, and 9 bases lay in between.

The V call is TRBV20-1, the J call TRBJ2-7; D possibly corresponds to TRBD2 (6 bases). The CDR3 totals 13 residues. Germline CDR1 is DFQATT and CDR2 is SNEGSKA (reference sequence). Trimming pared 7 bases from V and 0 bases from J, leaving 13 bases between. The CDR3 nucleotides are TGCAGTGTTCCGGTACTAGCCTCCTACGAGCAGTACGTC. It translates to CSVPVLASYEQYV.

CDR3 protein: CASSSDRVQLYEQYF. CDR3 bases: TGTGCCAGCAGTTCCGACAGGGTTCAACTCTACGAGCAGTACTTC. The chain uses TRBV27 and TRBJ2-7, with 7 bases lining up with TRBD1. Germline values: CDR1 MNHEY, CDR2 SMNVEV (reference sequence). The CDR3 length is 15 residues. The V and J ends lost 4 bases and 3 bases, in that order; junction bases with no gene match: 9.

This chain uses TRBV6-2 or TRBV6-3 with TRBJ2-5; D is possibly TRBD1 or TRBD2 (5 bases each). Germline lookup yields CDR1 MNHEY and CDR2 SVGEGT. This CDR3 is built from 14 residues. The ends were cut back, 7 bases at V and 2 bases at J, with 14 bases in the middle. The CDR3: CASTRDAAQETQYF. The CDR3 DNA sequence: TGTGCCAGCACCCGGGACGCCGCTCAAGAGACCCAGTACTTC.

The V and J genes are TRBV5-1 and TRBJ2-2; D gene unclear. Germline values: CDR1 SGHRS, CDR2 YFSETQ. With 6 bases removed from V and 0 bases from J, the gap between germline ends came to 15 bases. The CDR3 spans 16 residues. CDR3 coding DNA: TGCGCCAGCACATCGATGGCGTATACGAACACCGGGGAGCTGTTTTTT. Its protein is CASTSMAYTNTGELFF.

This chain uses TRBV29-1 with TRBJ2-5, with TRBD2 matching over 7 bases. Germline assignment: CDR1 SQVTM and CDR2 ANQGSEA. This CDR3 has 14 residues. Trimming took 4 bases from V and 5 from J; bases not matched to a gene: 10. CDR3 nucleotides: TGCAGCGTTGTAGGTAGGCTAGCGGCGGAGACCCAGTACTTC. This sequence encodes CSVVGRLAAETQYF.

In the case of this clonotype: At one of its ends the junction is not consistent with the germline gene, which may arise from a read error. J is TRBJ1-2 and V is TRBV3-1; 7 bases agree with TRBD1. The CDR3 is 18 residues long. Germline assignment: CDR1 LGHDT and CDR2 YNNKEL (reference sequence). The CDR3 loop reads CASSLIPLAEPGQRAPSF. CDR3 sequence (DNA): TGTGCCAGCAGCCTAATCCCCCTCGCGGAACCGGGACAGCGGGCTCCTAGCTTC.

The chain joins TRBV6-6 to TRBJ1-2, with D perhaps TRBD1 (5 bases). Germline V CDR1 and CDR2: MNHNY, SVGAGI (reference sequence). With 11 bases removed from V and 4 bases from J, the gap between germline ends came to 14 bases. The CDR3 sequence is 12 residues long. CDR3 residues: CAHGTVFYGYTF. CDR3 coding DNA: TGTGCCCACGGGACGGTTTTCTATGGCTACACCTTC.

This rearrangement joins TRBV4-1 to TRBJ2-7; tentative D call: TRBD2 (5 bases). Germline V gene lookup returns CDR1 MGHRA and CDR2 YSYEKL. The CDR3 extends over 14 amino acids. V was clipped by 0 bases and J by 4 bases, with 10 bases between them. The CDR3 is CASSQDMREYEQYV. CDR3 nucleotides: TGCGCCAGCAGCCAAGATATGAGGGAATACGAGCAGTACGTC.

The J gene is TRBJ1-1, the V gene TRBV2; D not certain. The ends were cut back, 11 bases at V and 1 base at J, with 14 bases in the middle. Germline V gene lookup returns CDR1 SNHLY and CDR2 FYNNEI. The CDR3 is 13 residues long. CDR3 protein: CAGGRDPNTEAFF. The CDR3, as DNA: TGTGCCGGCGGGAGGGATCCGAACACTGAAGCTTTCTTT. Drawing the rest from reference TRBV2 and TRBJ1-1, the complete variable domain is EPEVTQTPSHQVTQMGQEVILRCVPISNHLYFYWYRQILGQKVEFLVSFYNNEISEKSEIFDDQFSVERPDGSNFTLKIRSTKLEDSAMYFCAGGRDPNTEAFFGQGTRLTVV.